The rows below give T cell receptor beta chains drawn from one sample of a study of T cells expressing NK-cell markers. Following a re-call of the 5' RACE reads, TCRdb has one entry per CDR3 protein and lacks DNA. The table lists around 15,000 distinct CDR3 sequences. The specimen was blood T cells: a sorted CD56 or NKG2C T cell subset, CD4+ or CD8+ T cells, or bulk PBMC T cells (not recorded which). Receptors were obtained from a man aged 18-69 years in good health. CDR3s include the opening cysteine and the closing phenylalanine or tryptophan. The order of the fields is J gene, V gene, CDR3 protein.

>TRBJ1-2|TRBV18
CASSQATGTTKWYGYTF
>TRBJ2-7|TRBV20-1
CSASPRTGPYEQYF
>TRBJ2-3|TRBV28
CASSSIQQADTQYF
>TRBJ1-1|TRBV30
CAWSVLTEAFF
>TRBJ1-5|TRBV12-3/TRBV12-4
CASSLAGRQPQHF
>TRBJ2-7|TRBV12-3/TRBV12-4
CASSFSAGATYEQYF
>TRBJ1-5|TRBV7-2
CASSSPPGHNQPQHF
>TRBJ1-5|TRBV2
CASSDSHSNQPQHF
>TRBJ2-7|TRBV12-3/TRBV12-4
CASSLAQGPYEQYF
>TRBJ2-7|TRBV6-2/TRBV6-3
CASSSQGGFAEQYF
>TRBJ2-5|TRBV5-1
CASSLGGDRGEYF
>TRBJ1-5|TRBV15
CATSRDLGNQPQHF
>TRBJ2-1|TRBV9
CASRGDFNEQFF
>TRBJ2-5|TRBV7-2
CASSLWLQETQYF
>TRBJ2-1|TRBV7-3
CASSLTAVNEQFF